This entry lists 25 T cell receptor beta chains sequenced from one sample in a study of T cells in Graves' hyperthyroidism and ophthalmopathy. RNA transcripts yielded amplified TCR beta CDR3 regions. First-round RT-PCR with HTBI primers amplified the TCR CDR3 region. TCRdb processed the multiplex PCR reads anew with MiXCR; each CDR3 protein has one entry. This sample has 200,000 to 250,000 distinct CDR3 sequences, with approximately 16% found just once. Sequencing used blood. These receptors were taken from a woman between 18 and 29 years old with Graves' ophthalmopathy.

To note about this clonotype: This may be a read error, as it is one base from a much larger clone. The genes are TRBV5-1 and TRBJ2-7; D remains ambiguous. V lost 3 bases and J lost 2, with 12 bases in between. CDR3 size: 14 residues. The germline gives CDR1 SGHRS, CDR2 YFSETQ. As DNA, the CDR3 is TGCGCCAGCAGCTATTGGAACCAGACCTACGAGCAGTACTTC. Its protein product is CASSYWNQTYEQYF. Using reference TRBV5-1 and TRBJ2-7 for the parts outside the CDR3, the full variable domain is KAGVTQTPRYLIKTRGQQVTLSCSPISGHRSVSWYQQTPGQGLQFLFEYFSETQRNKGNFPGRFSGRQFSNSRSEMNVSTLELGDSALYLCASSYWNQTYEQYFGPGTRLTVT.

This clonotype has a handful of counts. V and J are TRBV5-4 and TRBJ2-2, with D possibly TRBD2 on 5 matching bases. With 6 bases removed from V and 1 base from J, the gap between germline ends came to 13 bases. The germline gives CDR1 SGHNT, CDR2 YYREEE (reference sequence). This CDR3 has 15 amino acids. CDR3 DNA sequence: TGTGCCAGCACCTCCGGACTTATGAACACCGGGGAGCTGTTTTTT. It codes for CASTSGLMNTGELFF. The full variable domain, in which reference TRBV5-4 and TRBJ2-2 provide the parts outside the CDR3, is ETGVTQSPTHLIKTRGQQVTLRCSSQSGHNTVSWYQQALGQGPQFIFQYYREEENGRGNFPPRFSGLQFPNYSSELNVNALELDDSALYLCASTSGLMNTGELFFGEGSRLTVL.

There are many counts of this clonotype. The chain recombines TRBV3-1 with TRBJ2-1, with TRBD1 identical over 11 bases. In germline, CDR1 is LGHDT, CDR2 YNNKEL (reference sequence). Trimming cost V 4 bases and J 5 bases; bases outside gene matches: 4. The CDR3 spans 15 residues. The CDR3 bases are TGTGCCAGCAGCCCCGGGACAGGGGGGGACAATGAGCAGTTCTTC. It encodes CASSPGTGGDNEQFF.

This clonotype occurred many times. The chain is built from TRBV20-1 and TRBJ1-1; possibly TRBD1 for D (5 bases). Trimming took off 5 bases at V and 5 bases at J, with 9 bases between the two ends. Per the germline V gene, CDR1 is DFQATT and CDR2 is SNEGSKA (reference sequence). This CDR3 contains 11 residues. The DNA for the CDR3 is TGCAGTGCTGGAAGGGGAACTGAAGCTTTCTTT. Its translation is CSAGRGTEAFF.

In this sample, this clonotype turned up many times. The chain has TRBV28 and TRBJ1-6, with 10 bases matching TRBD1. This CDR3 has 17 amino acids. Germline lookup yields CDR1 MDHEN and CDR2 SYDVKM. V dropped 6 bases and J dropped 9; count of bases not matched to a gene: 14. The CDR3 sequence is CASSSFRDRGSSSPLHF. The CDR3, as DNA: TGTGCCAGCAGCTCGTTCAGGGACAGGGGCTCGTCTTCACCCCTCCACTTT.

The sample holds one count of this clonotype. At one of its ends the junction is not consistent with the germline gene, which may arise from a read error. The genes are TRBV5-5 and TRBJ2-3; the match to TRBD2 covers 15 bases. The CDR3 covers 17 residues. The germline gives CDR1 SGHKS, CDR2 YYEKEE (reference sequence). CDR3: CASSFGTSGGITDTQYF. CDR3 sequence (DNA): TGCGCCAGCAGCTTTGGGACTAGCGGGGGGATCACAGATACGCAGTATTTT.

This clonotype was detected ten times or more. This chain uses TRBV4-1 with TRBJ1-1, with D tentatively TRBD1 (5 bases). Germline assignment: CDR1 MGHRA and CDR2 YSYEKL. V was shortened by 0 bases and J by 1 base, with 18 bases between the two germline ends. CDR3 size: 18 residues. The CDR3 DNA reads TGCGCCAGCAGCCAAGATGGGGGACGGGGATTCAGGAACACTGAAGCTTTCTTT. Encoded protein: CASSQDGGRGFRNTEAFF.

This clonotype showed up many times. The rearrangement uses TRBV6-5 and TRBJ1-1, with no clear D. The CDR3 is 13 amino acids. Germline V gives CDR1 MNHEY, CDR2 SVGAGI. Trimming shortened V by 0 bases and J by 0 bases, and 2 bases separated the two germline ends. CDR3 bases: TGTGCCAGCAGTTACTCGGTGAACACTGAAGCTTTCTTT. Protein: CASSYSVNTEAFF.

The chain is built from TRBV19 and TRBJ2-2, with D possibly being TRBD2 (6 bases). CDR3 size: 13 residues. In germline, CDR1 is LNHDA, CDR2 SQIVND (reference sequence). The V gene lost 3 bases and the J gene lost 4 bases, with 6 bases spanning the gap. CDR3 in amino acids: CASSMEGTGELFF. The CDR3 nucleotides read TGTGCCAGTAGTATGGAGGGCACCGGGGAGCTGTTTTTT.

This chain uses TRBV5-1 with TRBJ1-6; 9 positions agree with TRBD1. The CDR3 totals 15 residues. The V gene's germline CDR1 is SGHRS and CDR2 YFSETQ. Trimming took 1 base from V and 10 from J; bases not matched to a gene: 6. In nucleotides, the CDR3 is TGCGCCAGCAGCTTGTCCGGGACAGGGAGCTCACCCCTCCACTTT. It encodes CASSLSGTGSSPLHF.

The table lists this clonotype with many counts. The chain is built from TRBV29-1 and TRBJ2-1, with D perhaps matching TRBD1 (5 bases). CDR3 length: 14 residues. The germline V and J ends were trimmed by 6 bases and 2 bases, with 14 bases remaining between them. Germline V CDR1 and CDR2: SQVTM, ANQGSEA. Written as DNA, the CDR3 is TGCAGCGTGAAACGACAGCAACCCTACAATGAGCAGTTCTTC. Translation gives CSVKRQQPYNEQFF.

This clonotype was seen many times. This sequence joins TRBV13 and TRBJ1-1, with a possible D match to TRBD1 (6 bases). V gave up 5 bases and J gave up 0 bases, with 19 bases separating them. Germline V gene sequence: CDR1 PRHDT, CDR2 FYEKMQ (reference sequence). The CDR3 is 17 amino acids. The DNA of the CDR3 is TGTGCCAGCAGCAGGGGGACCGATCCACTCATGAACACTGAAGCTTTCTTT. Residues: CASSRGTDPLMNTEAFF. The full variable domain, its missing parts supplied by reference TRBV13 and TRBJ1-1, is AAGVIQSPRHLIKEKRETATLKCYPIPRHDTVYWYQQGPGQDPQFLISFYEKMQSDKGSIPDRFSAQQFSDYHSELNMSSLELGDSALYFCASSRGTDPLMNTEAFFGQGTRLTVV.

This chain connects TRBV6-1 to TRBJ2-1; TRBD2 matches 12 bases. The CDR3 has 13 amino acids. The V segment lost 6 bases and the J segment 7 bases; nucleotides outside the gene matches: 1. The V gene's germline CDR1 is MNHNS and CDR2 SASEGT. The CDR3 DNA reads TGTGCCAGCAGCGGACTAGCGGGAAATGAGCAGTTCTTC. The encoded protein is CASSGLAGNEQFF.

The chain has TRBV19 and TRBJ2-1; possible D gene TRBD2, 6 bases. V lost 5 bases to trimming and J lost 3 bases, with 11 bases between them. The CDR3 loop spans 14 amino acids. CDR1 is LNHDA, CDR2 SQIVND, per germline (reference sequence). The CDR3 bases are TGTGCCAGTAGTGCTGGCGGGGACTACAATGAGCAGTTCTTC. Translation: CASSAGGDYNEQFF.

This clonotype was seen repeatedly, ten times or more. The chain links TRBV12-3 or TRBV12-4 to TRBJ2-1; TRBD2 matches at 8 bases. The J segment lost 8 bases and the V segment lost 3 bases, leaving 3 bases of the junction unmatched. The CDR3 is 13 amino acids. This CDR3 reads CASSFAGGDEQFF. The CDR3 bases are TGTGCCAGCAGTTTTGCGGGAGGAGATGAGCAGTTCTTC.

In its sample, this clonotype was seen a few times. The chain uses TRBV4-2 and TRBJ1-2, with D maybe TRBD1 (5 bases). V was trimmed by 0 bases and J by 0 bases, leaving 11 bases between them. The CDR3 has 16 residues. In germline, CDR1 is LGHNA, CDR2 YNFKEQ. As DNA, the CDR3 is TGTGCCAGCAGCCAAGATTTTGGGGGATCTAACTATGGCTACACCTTC. Encoded protein: CASSQDFGGSNYGYTF.

The sample holds many counts of this clonotype. This chain connects TRBV6-1 to TRBJ1-1; D possibly corresponds to TRBD1 (5 bases). This CDR3 contains 13 residues. CDR1 and CDR2 (germline): MNHNS, SASEGT. With 10 bases removed from V and 4 bases from J, the gap between germline ends came to 16 bases. This chain's CDR3 is CATGGRGGTEAFF. Here the CDR3 DNA reads TGTGCCACCGGCGGGAGGGGTGGCACTGAAGCTTTCTTT.

This clonotype has a count of ten or more. This chain uses TRBV20-1 with TRBJ2-3, with 8 nucleotides matching TRBD2. V gave up 2 bases and J gave up 6 bases; unmatched junction bases: 4. The CDR3 is 13 residues long. Germline CDR1 and CDR2: DFQATT and SNEGSKA (reference sequence). In DNA form, the CDR3 reads TGCAGTGCTAGATCGGGGGGGGGGGATACGCAGTATTTT. Translating gives CSARSGGGDTQYF.

The chain carries TRBV19 and TRBJ2-1; D is unclear. Germline V gene data show CDR1 as LNHDA and CDR2 as SQIVND (reference sequence). V was pared by 0 bases and J by 3 bases, with 3 bases between. CDR3 size: 13 residues. This CDR3 reads CASSIDHYNEQFF. The CDR3 DNA follows: TGTGCCAGTAGTATAGATCACTACAATGAGCAGTTCTTC.

A word on this clonotype: The junction departs from germline at one end; a sequencing error may be responsible. J is TRBJ2-7 and V is TRBV2, with D tentatively TRBD1 or TRBD2 (5 bases each). This CDR3 is built from 16 residues. Germline V gives CDR1 SNHLY, CDR2 FYNNEI. CDR3 nucleotides: TGTGCCAGCAGCGAAGCCGGGGACGATGGATCCTACGAGCAGTACTTC. It is translated as CASSEAGDDGSYEQYF.

This clonotype occurred a few times. A single base separates this from a much larger clone, so it may be a read error. J is TRBJ1-1 and V is TRBV6-5; D is ambiguous. Germline V gene sequence: CDR1 MNHEY, CDR2 SVGAGI. The V end lost 0 bases, the J end lost 10 bases, and 9 bases lay between the germline ends. CDR3 size: 12 residues. In DNA, the CDR3 is TGTGCCAGCAGTTACTCGGGAGTTGGAGCTTTCTTT. Its translation is CASSYSGVGAFF.

This clonotype occurred many times. The genes are TRBV13 and TRBJ2-7, with D perhaps TRBD1 or TRBD2 (5 bases each). The length of the CDR3 is 14 residues. The germline V gene encodes CDR1 PRHDT and CDR2 FYEKMQ (reference sequence). The V and J ends lost 4 bases and 3 bases respectively, with 13 bases between them. DNA of the CDR3: TGTGCCAGCAGCTCTCAGGGACCCAACTACGAGCAGTACTTC. Encoded protein: CASSSQGPNYEQYF.

This clonotype was seen at least ten times. The rearrangement joins TRBV12-3 or TRBV12-4 to TRBJ1-1; D perhaps matches TRBD1 (5 bases). V shed 6 bases and J shed 0 bases, with 8 bases lying between them. The CDR3 is made up of 13 amino acids. In DNA form, the CDR3 reads TGTGCCAGCAGCAGGACAATGAACACTGAAGCTTTCTTT. Translated: CASSRTMNTEAFF.

This clonotype was detected many times. The J gene is TRBJ2-7, the V gene TRBV13, with 8 bases matching TRBD2. The CDR3 totals 15 residues. The V segment lost 0 bases and the J segment 0 bases; nucleotides outside the gene matches: 1. CDR1 and CDR2 from the germline V gene are PRHDT and FYEKMQ (reference sequence). The CDR3 reads CASSLGLAGSYEQYF. Here the CDR3 DNA reads TGTGCCAGCAGCTTAGGCCTAGCGGGCTCCTACGAGCAGTACTTC. The variable domain in full, with the rest retrieved from reference TRBV13 and TRBJ2-7, is AAGVIQSPRHLIKEKRETATLKCYPIPRHDTVYWYQQGPGQDPQFLISFYEKMQSDKGSIPDRFSAQQFSDYHSELNMSSLELGDSALYFCASSLGLAGSYEQYFGPGTRLTVT.

J is TRBJ1-1 and V is TRBV6-1; no definite D call. This CDR3 contains 13 residues. From germline, CDR1 is MNHNS and CDR2 SASEGT. V dropped 11 bases and J dropped 2 bases, with 15 bases sitting between them. The CDR3 DNA sequence: TGTGCCGCGACCGGCGGACCAAACACTGAAGCTTTCTTT. The encoded protein is CAATGGPNTEAFF.